This passage covers 16 T cell receptor beta chains from one sample sequenced in a study of OX40 agonist ivuxolimab in advanced cancers. Only in-frame clones appear in the TCRdb table, and some are missing; sequencing was by immunoSEQ multiplex PCR. The sample lists about 110,000 clones; 75% to 95% were seen once. The specimen was CD4+ or CD8+ T cells sorted from blood, collected in a trial of the OX40 agonist ivuxolimab. Source of these receptors: an adult with an advanced solid tumor such as melanoma, head and neck, liver or kidney cancer.

This chain uses TRBV5-6 with TRBJ1-6; 7 positions match TRBD1. The germline gives CDR1 SGHDT, CDR2 YYEEEE. V was pared by 4 bases and J by 4 bases, with 14 bases of the junction left unmatched. CDR3 length: 18 residues. DNA for the CDR3: TGTGCCAGCAGCCTTCAGGGGGATCCCGCTATTTATAATTCACCCCTCCACTTT. Its protein is CASSLQGDPAIYNSPLHF. The full variable domain, rest sourced from reference TRBV5-6 and TRBJ1-6, is DAGVTQSPTHLIKTRGQQVTLRCSPKSGHDTVSWYQQALGQGPQFIFQYYEEEERQRGNFPDRFSGHQFPNYSSELNVNALLLGDSALYLCASSLQGDPAIYNSPLHFGNGTRLTVT.

As to this clone: An end of the junction does not agree with germline; a read error may underlie this. Other DNA sequences from this sample encode an identical CDR3 as well. The V gene is TRBV7-9, the J gene TRBJ2-1; no clear D. Germline V gives CDR1 SEHNR, CDR2 FQNEAQ (reference sequence). This CDR3 has 15 residues. CDR3 sequence: CASSPSRTTYNEQFF. In nucleotides, the CDR3 is TGTGCCAGCAGCCCATCGAGAACTACCTACAATGAGCAATTCTTC.

This chain uses TRBV25-1 with TRBJ2-1; TRBD2 is a possible D gene (6 bases). This CDR3 has 16 amino acids. Germline V gene sequence: CDR1 MGHDK, CDR2 SYGVNS. The V gene lost 1 base and the J gene lost 0 bases, with 10 bases spanning the gap. CDR3 sequence (DNA): TGTGCCAGCAGTGAATCTTTCGGGAGCTCCTACAATGAGCAGTTCTTC. The encoded protein is CASSESFGSSYNEQFF.

The CDR3 DNA is TGTGCCAGCAGCGAGGCCGGGACTAGCAACTACGAGCAGTACTTC. Its translation: CASSEAGTSNYEQYF. V usage is TRBV9 and J usage is TRBJ2-7; TRBD2 matches at 9 bases. Trimming at V came to 3 bases and at J to 3 bases, leaving 7 bases not matched to a gene. From germline, CDR1 is SGDLS and CDR2 YYNGEE. There are 15 residues in the CDR3.

The chain employs TRBV18 and TRBJ1-5, with TRBD1 identical over 7 bases. This CDR3 is 15 amino acids long. Germline V CDR1 and CDR2: KGHSH, LQKENI. Losses at the gene ends were 3 bases for V and 5 bases for J; bases not matched to a gene: 7. CDR3 region: CASSPAQGWDQPQHF. CDR3 bases: TGTGCCAGCTCACCCGCACAGGGGTGGGATCAGCCCCAGCATTTT.

The chain has TRBV28 and TRBJ2-7, with 8 nucleotides matching TRBD2. Germline assignment: CDR1 MDHEN and CDR2 SYDVKM. The CDR3 spans 15 residues. Losses at the gene ends were 4 bases for V and 3 bases for J; bases not matched to a gene: 8. The CDR3, as DNA: TGTGCCAGCAGTTCTCGGGGTAGCGGGGTCTACGAGCAGTACTTC. Its translation is CASSSRGSGVYEQYF. Based on the CDR3 plus reference TRBV28 and TRBJ2-7, the full variable domain is DVKVTQSSRYLVKRTGEKVFLECVQDMDHENMFWYRQDPGLGLRLIYFSYDVKMKEKGDIPEGYSVSREKKERFSLILESASTNQTSMYLCASSSRGSGVYEQYFGPGTRLTVT.

This chain uses TRBV19 with TRBJ1-2; 9 nucleotides agree with TRBD1. The CDR3 has 13 amino acids. The germline V gene has CDR1 LNHDA and CDR2 SQIVND (reference sequence). Trimming at V came to 6 bases and at J to 7 bases, leaving 6 bases not matched to a gene. The CDR3 is CASRRTGALGYTF. The DNA of the CDR3 is TGTGCCAGTAGAAGGACAGGGGCCCTTGGCTACACCTTC.

This CDR3 is CASSVDRVADTQYF. The CDR3 DNA is TGTGCCAGCAGCGTAGACAGGGTAGCAGATACGCAGTATTTT. The V gene is TRBV5-4, the J gene TRBJ2-3; 7 bases agree with TRBD1. V shed 4 bases and J 4 bases; nucleotides not matched to a gene: 6. Germline V gene lookup returns CDR1 SGHNT and CDR2 YYREEE (reference sequence). There are 14 residues in the CDR3.

This chain links TRBV20-1 with TRBJ1-2; D remains ambiguous. The CDR3 spans 11 residues. Trimming shortened V by 4 bases and J by 2 bases, and 5 bases separated the two germline ends. Looked up from germline, CDR1 is DFQATT and CDR2 is SNEGSKA (reference sequence). CDR3 amino acids: CSATMNYGYTF. In nucleotides, the CDR3 is TGCAGTGCTACAATGAACTATGGCTACACCTTC.

This clone was seen only once. The chain recombines TRBV30 with TRBJ2-5, with D perhaps matching TRBD1 or TRBD2 (5 bases each). The CDR3 has 11 residues. The germline V and J ends were trimmed by 5 bases and 5 bases, with 9 bases remaining between them. From germline, CDR1 is GTSNPN and CDR2 SVGIG (reference sequence). The CDR3 sequence is CAWGGAETQYF. DNA of the CDR3: TGTGCCTGGGGGGGTGCGGAGACCCAGTACTTC.

This clone was seen only once. The V and J genes are TRBV7-9 and TRBJ2-3; the match to TRBD2 covers 10 bases. The CDR3 runs to 19 residues. After removal of 1 base from V and 0 bases from J, the junction contained 10 bases not matched to a gene. Germline-derived CDR1 and CDR2 are SEHNR and FQNEAQ (reference sequence). CDR3 sequence reads: CASSLVGGTSVLSTDTQYF. The CDR3 DNA is TGTGCCAGCAGCTTAGTAGGTGGGACTAGCGTGCTTAGCACAGATACGCAGTATTTT.

J is TRBJ2-3 and V is TRBV19; D not certain. The CDR3 extends over 14 amino acids. V lost 4 bases and J lost 2, with 10 bases in between. Germline V gene data show CDR1 as LNHDA and CDR2 as SQIVND (reference sequence). The CDR3 coding sequence is TGTGCCAGTAGTACCCCATATTTCACAGATACGCAGTATTTT. It translates to CASSTPYFTDTQYF. The full variable domain, with the rest looked up from reference TRBV19 and TRBJ2-3, is DGGITQSPKYLFRKEGQNVTLSCEQNLNHDAMYWYRQDPGQGLRLIYYSQIVNDFQKGDIAEGYSVSREKKESFPLTVTSAQKNPTAFYLCASSTPYFTDTQYFGPGTRLTVL.

V gene TRBV21-1 combines with J gene TRBJ1-6; the tabulated D call, TRBD1, remains unverified against the DNA. TRBV21-1 is listed as a pseudogene. CDR3 length: 16 amino acids. CDR3 protein: CASRDRGDSHNSPLHF. In DNA, the CDR3 is TGTGCCAGCAGGGACAGGGGTGACTCCCATAATTCACCCCTCCACTTT.

The rearrangement uses TRBV19 and TRBJ2-5, with 11 bases aligning to TRBD2. Germline CDR1 and CDR2: LNHDA and SQIVND (reference sequence). The CDR3 has 16 amino acids. After removal of 1 base from V and 4 bases from J, the junction contained 5 bases not matched to a gene. This CDR3 reads CASSIGLAGGLETQYF. For the CDR3, the DNA is TGTGCCAGTAGTATAGGGTTAGCGGGAGGGTTAGAGACCCAGTACTTC. The full variable domain, its missing parts supplied by reference TRBV19 and TRBJ2-5, is DGGITQSPKYLFRKEGQNVTLSCEQNLNHDAMYWYRQDPGQGLRLIYYSQIVNDFQKGDIAEGYSVSREKKESFPLTVTSAQKNPTAFYLCASSIGLAGGLETQYFGPGTRLLVL.

The chain has TRBV19 and TRBJ2-2; the D is unclear. The V gene's germline CDR1 is LNHDA and CDR2 SQIVND (reference sequence). The CDR3 is made up of 14 amino acids. The V and J ends lost 2 bases and 4 bases respectively, with 8 bases between them. CDR3 in amino acids: CASSILRGTGELFF. In DNA, the CDR3 is TGTGCCAGTAGTATACTACGAGGCACCGGGGAGCTGTTTTTT.

The chain is built from TRBV5-1 and TRBJ2-2; D unclear. In germline, CDR1 is SGHRS, CDR2 YFSETQ. CDR3 length: 13 residues. V gave up 0 bases and J gave up 4 bases, with 4 bases separating them. The CDR3 nucleotides read TGCGCCAGCAGCTTGGTGGGCACCGGGGAGCTGTTTTTT. Translating it yields CASSLVGTGELFF.